What follows are 5 T cell receptor beta chains derived from one specimen sequenced in a study of T-cell memory formation after mild COVID-19. TCRdb recomputed calls from the 5' RACE reads with MiXCR, one row per CDR3 protein. The table has around 110,000 distinct CDR3 sequences, 15% to 20% seen once. Sample: PBMCs or a T cell subset sorted from them (not recorded which). These receptors were collected from an adult woman who had mild COVID-19 (a few samples of this study predate the infection). Cell type and time point are not known.

This clonotype was seen more than once but under ten times. This chain links TRBV7-9 with TRBJ1-1; D might be TRBD1 (5 bases). V was shortened by 5 bases and J by 3 bases, with 19 bases between the two germline ends. CDR1 is SEHNR and CDR2 is FQNEAQ in the germline V gene (reference sequence). The CDR3 is 16 amino acids. DNA for the CDR3: TGTGCCAGCAGCCGCCGTTGGGGGGGAACGGACACTGAAGCTTTCTTT. This codes for CASSRRWGGTDTEAFF. The whole variable domain, remainder taken from reference TRBV7-9 and TRBJ1-1, is DTGVSQNPRHKITKRGQNVTFRCDPISEHNRLYWYRQTLGQGPEFLTYFQNEAQLEKSRLLSDRFSAERPKGSFSTLEIQRTEQGDSAMYLCASSRRWGGTDTEAFFGQGTRLTVV.

This clonotype was seen a few times. The chain joins TRBV7-9 to TRBJ2-7, with TRBD1 as a possible D gene (6 bases). CDR3 length: 14 amino acids. Per the germline V gene, CDR1 is SEHNR and CDR2 is FQNEAQ (reference sequence). Deletions cut 3 bases from V and 2 bases from J, with 11 bases between. The CDR3 coding sequence is TGTGCCAGCAGCTTCCCCGACAGGCCCTACGAGCAGTACTTC. It encodes CASSFPDRPYEQYF. Full variable domain (outside the CDR3, taken from reference TRBV7-9 and TRBJ2-7): DTGVSQNPRHKITKRGQNVTFRCDPISEHNRLYWYRQTLGQGPEFLTYFQNEAQLEKSRLLSDRFSAERPKGSFSTLEIQRTEQGDSAMYLCASSFPDRPYEQYFGPGTRLTVT.

The chain joins TRBV2 to TRBJ1-6; no clear D gene. From germline, CDR1 is SNHLY and CDR2 FYNNEI. The CDR3 is made up of 17 amino acids. V was trimmed by 3 bases and J by 4 bases, leaving 16 bases between them. Here the CDR3 DNA reads TGTGCCAGCAGTGATTGGGGAGATGACACATATAATTCACCCCTCCACTTT. Translated, it gives CASSDWGDDTYNSPLHF.

This clonotype was counted between two and nine times. The CDR3 is CASSIVGTPTDTQYF. CDR3 coding DNA: TGTGCCAGTAGTATCGTCGGGACTCCCACAGATACGCAGTATTTT. V and J are TRBV19 and TRBJ2-3; D is possibly TRBD2 (6 bases). The germline V gene has CDR1 LNHDA and CDR2 SQIVND (reference sequence). There are 15 residues in the CDR3. V was trimmed by 3 bases and J by 2 bases, leaving 12 bases between them. The whole variable domain, remainder taken from reference TRBV19 and TRBJ2-3, is DGGITQSPKYLFRKEGQNVTLSCEQNLNHDAMYWYRQDPGQGLRLIYYSQIVNDFQKGDIAEGYSVSREKKESFPLTVTSAQKNPTAFYLCASSIVGTPTDTQYFGPGTRLTVL.

This clonotype was seen more than once but under ten times. The rearrangement links TRBV14 to TRBJ1-2; unclear D gene. Germline CDR1 reads SGHDN; CDR2 reads FVKESK. V lost 1 base and J lost 4, with 7 bases in between. The CDR3 is made up of 13 amino acids. The CDR3 DNA is TGTGCCAGCAGCCAAGTCGAGGGCTATGGCTACACCTTC. This translates into CASSQVEGYGYTF.